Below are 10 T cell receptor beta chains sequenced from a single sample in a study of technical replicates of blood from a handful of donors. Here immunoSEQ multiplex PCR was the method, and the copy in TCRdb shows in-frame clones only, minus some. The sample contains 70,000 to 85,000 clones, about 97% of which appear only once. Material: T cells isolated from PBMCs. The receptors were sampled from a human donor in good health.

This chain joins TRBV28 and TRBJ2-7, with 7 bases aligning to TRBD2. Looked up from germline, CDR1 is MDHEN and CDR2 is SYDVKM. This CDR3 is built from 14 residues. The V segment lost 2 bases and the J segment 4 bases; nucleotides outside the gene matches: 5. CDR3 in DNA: TGTGCCAGCAGTTTAACGGGGGGTCGATACGAGCAGTACTTC. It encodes CASSLTGGRYEQYF. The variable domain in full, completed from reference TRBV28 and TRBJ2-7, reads DVKVTQSSRYLVKRTGEKVFLECVQDMDHENMFWYRQDPGLGLRLIYFSYDVKMKEKGDIPEGYSVSREKKERFSLILESASTNQTSMYLCASSLTGGRYEQYFGPGTRLTVT.

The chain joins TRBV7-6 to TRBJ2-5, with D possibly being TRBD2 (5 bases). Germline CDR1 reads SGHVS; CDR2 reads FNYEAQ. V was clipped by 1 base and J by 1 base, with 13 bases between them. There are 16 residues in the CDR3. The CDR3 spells CASSLDRRAGQETQYF. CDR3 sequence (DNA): TGTGCCAGCAGCTTAGACCGGCGGGCGGGCCAAGAGACCCAGTACTTC.

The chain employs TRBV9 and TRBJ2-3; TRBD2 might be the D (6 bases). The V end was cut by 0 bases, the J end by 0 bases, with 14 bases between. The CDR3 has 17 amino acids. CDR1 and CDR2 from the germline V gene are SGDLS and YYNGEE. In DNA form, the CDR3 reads TGTGCCAGCAGCGTAGCTCGGAACGGGAGAAGCACAGATACGCAGTATTTT. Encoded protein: CASSVARNGRSTDTQYF.

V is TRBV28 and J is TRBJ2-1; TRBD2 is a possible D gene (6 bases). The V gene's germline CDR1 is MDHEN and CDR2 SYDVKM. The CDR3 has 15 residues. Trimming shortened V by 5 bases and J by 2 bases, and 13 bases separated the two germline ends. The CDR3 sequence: CASSPLGGPYNEQFF. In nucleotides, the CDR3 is TGTGCCAGCAGTCCCCTTGGAGGGCCCTACAATGAGCAGTTCTTC.

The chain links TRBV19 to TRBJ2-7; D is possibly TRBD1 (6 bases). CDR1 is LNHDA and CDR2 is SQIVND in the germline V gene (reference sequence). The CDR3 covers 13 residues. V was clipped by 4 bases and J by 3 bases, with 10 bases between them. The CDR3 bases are TGTGCCAGTAGTACGGGACACGACTACGAGCAGTACTTC. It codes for CASSTGHDYEQYF.

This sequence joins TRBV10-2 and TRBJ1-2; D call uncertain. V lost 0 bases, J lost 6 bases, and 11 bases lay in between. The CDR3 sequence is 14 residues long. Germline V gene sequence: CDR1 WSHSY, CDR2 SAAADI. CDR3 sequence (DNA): TGCGCCAGCAGTGAGTCGCGGGAAGGAGATGGCTACACCTTC. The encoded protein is CASSESREGDGYTF.

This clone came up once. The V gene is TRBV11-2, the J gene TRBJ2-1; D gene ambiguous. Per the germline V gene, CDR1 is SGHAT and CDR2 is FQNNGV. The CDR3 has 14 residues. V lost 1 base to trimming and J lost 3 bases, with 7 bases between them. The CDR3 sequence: CASSLGSGYNEQFF. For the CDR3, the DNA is TGTGCCAGCAGCTTAGGGTCAGGCTACAATGAGCAGTTCTTC.

CDR3 DNA: TGTGCCAGCAGCTTGGCAGGGGGATTAGACACCGGGGAGCTGTTTTTT. This translates into CASSLAGGLDTGELFF. This rearrangement joins TRBV5-4 to TRBJ2-2; the match to TRBD1 covers 7 bases. This CDR3 has 16 residues. The germline CDR1 and CDR2 sequences are SGHNT and YYREEE (reference sequence). J lost 3 bases, V lost 0 bases, and 5 bases had no gene match. Full variable domain (remainder filled in from reference TRBV5-4 and TRBJ2-2): ETGVTQSPTHLIKTRGQQVTLRCSSQSGHNTVSWYQQALGQGPQFIFQYYREEENGRGNFPPRFSGLQFPNYSSELNVNALELDDSALYLCASSLAGGLDTGELFFGEGSRLTVL.

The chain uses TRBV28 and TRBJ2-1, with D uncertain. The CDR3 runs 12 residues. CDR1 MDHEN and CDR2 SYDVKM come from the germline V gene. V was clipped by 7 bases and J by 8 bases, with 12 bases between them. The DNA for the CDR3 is TGTGCCAGCACTTCTCCACCGGATGAGCAGTTCTTC. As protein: CASTSPPDEQFF.

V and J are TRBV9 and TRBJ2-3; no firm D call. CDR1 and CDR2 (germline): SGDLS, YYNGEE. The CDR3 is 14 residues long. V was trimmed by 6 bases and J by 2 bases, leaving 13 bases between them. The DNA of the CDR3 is TGTGCCAGCAATACCCCCGTAGACACAGATACGCAGTATTTT. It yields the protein CASNTPVDTDTQYF.